This TCR beta chain came from a study of T-cell memory formation after mild COVID-19. Overall study results and limits: Day 15 to 85 contracting clones showed balanced CD4/CD8; day 15 to 37 expanders favored CD4+. Several responding clones turned up in pre-infection memory, indicating that cross-reactive memory may have taken part. Contracting clones localized mainly to CM and EM when CD4+ and mainly to EMRA when CD8+.

This clonotype was detected a few times. What it binds is not known. 5'RACE, which relied on constant-segment primers, yielded TCR alpha and TCR beta cDNA libraries carrying sample barcodes and UMIs. TCRdb analysed the 5' RACE reads with MiXCR anew, one entry per CDR3 protein. The sample carries approximately 89,000 distinct CDR3 sequences, nearly 25% recorded once. CDR3 length equals 14 residues. Trimming cost V 3 bases and J 4 bases, with 10 bases left between them. Material for sequencing was PBMCs or a T cell subset sorted from them (not recorded which). V usage is TRBV12-3 or TRBV12-4 and J usage is TRBJ2-1; unclear D gene. This TCR came from a man between 18 and 35 years old who had mild COVID-19 (a few samples of this study predate the infection). Cell type and time point are not known. CDR3 bases: TGTGCCAGCAGTTTGGGGTTAGTATACAATGAGCAGTTCTTC. Protein: CASSLGLVYNEQFF.